A few counts support the clone carrying this T cell receptor beta chain. Its specificity is unknown. These data belong to a study of vaccination and CD4 T cells after COVID-19. As for the study in general: Two of the convalescents were Hispanic, and the group consisted of six males and four females. Once diagnosed, patients had post-COVID samples drawn a median roughly 97 days later (range 35 to 161). Findings of the study overall: In convalescent patients, 304 of 307 vaccine-specific clones were mono-reactive for SARS-CoV-2 spike. Convalescent patients showed a median 86.3% of reactive clones that were seen only post-vaccination.

An Oncomine TCR Beta short-read assay was used to sequence the DNA from cultured CD4+ T cells. TCRdb reanalysed the PCR reads using MiXCR and keeps one entry per CDR3 protein. Among thousands of distinct CDR3 sequences, 50% to 65% were seen once, and the ten largest hold 31%. Treatment noted: approximately nine-day PBMC culture with coronavirus spike peptide pools or control peptides (ViraFEST assay). From the unexposed donor, CD4+ T cells were collected ahead of the COVID-19 pandemic (2011-2018). Germline V lookup: CDR1 MNHNS, CDR2 SASEGT. Trimming shortened V by 4 bases and J by 2 bases, and 15 bases separated the two germline ends. This CDR3 is 16 amino acids long.

The chain carries TRBV6-1 and TRBJ1-5; TRBD1 is a possible D gene (5 bases). Sequenced material: CD4+ T cells from blood, cultured in vitro. This clonotype originated in a human donor in good health. This chain's CDR3 is CASSVTRRGRNQPQHF. The CDR3 DNA sequence: TGTGCCAGCAGTGTGACGAGGAGGGGACGCAATCAGCCCCAGCATTTT.